This passage covers 21 T cell receptor beta chains from one sample sequenced in a study of shared clonotypes between healthy human individuals. TCRdb's table, derived via immunoSEQ multiplex PCR, lists solely in-frame clones and lacks some. Of millions of clones listed, about 95% were seen once; the top ten hold 1% to 1.3%. Terminally differentiated effector memory CD45RA+ cells were left out of the naive CD8 fraction, which was CD45RO-negative and positively selected for CCR7. The sequenced sample consisted of naive CD8+ T cells sorted from blood. These receptors were collected from a man between 18 and 29 years old in good health.

The J gene is TRBJ1-2, the V gene TRBV7-9; no definite D call. This CDR3 comprises 13 residues. Trimming pared 5 bases from V and 4 bases from J, leaving 11 bases between. Germline CDR1 is SEHNR and CDR2 is FQNEAQ (reference sequence). CDR3 loop: CASSQDGLYGYTF. CDR3 sequence (DNA): TGTGCCAGCAGCCAGGACGGGCTCTATGGCTACACCTTC.

This clone was seen once. The V call is TRBV10-2, the J call TRBJ1-1; D uncertain. CDR1 WSHSY and CDR2 SAAADI come from the germline V gene. The CDR3 is 12 residues long. V lost 8 bases and J lost 0, with 7 bases in between. The CDR3 bases are TGCGCCAGCTGTTCGGTGAACACTGAAGCTTTCTTT. It is translated as CASCSVNTEAFF.

The V and J genes are TRBV19 and TRBJ2-7; perhaps TRBD1 as D (6 bases). V gave up 6 bases and J gave up 3 bases, with 12 bases separating them. This CDR3 is built from 13 residues. The germline V gene has CDR1 LNHDA and CDR2 SQIVND (reference sequence). CDR3: CASRPRGGYEQYF. CDR3 nucleotide sequence: TGTGCCAGTAGGCCTCGAGGGGGCTACGAGCAGTACTTC.

Note on this clone: A far larger clone lies a single base away; this is likely a read error. The same CDR3 also results from other DNA sequences found in this sample. The gene calls are TRBV13 and TRBJ2-3; no clear D gene. Germline V gene lookup returns CDR1 PRHDT and CDR2 FYEKMQ (reference sequence). Deletions cut 1 base from V and 3 bases from J, with 2 bases between. This CDR3 has 12 amino acids. The CDR3 spells CASSLETDTQYF. CDR3 bases: TGTGCCAGCAGCTTAGAAACAGATACGCAGTATTTT.

The rearrangement links TRBV27 to TRBJ2-1; no firm D call. Germline CDR1 is MNHEY and CDR2 is SMNVEV (reference sequence). CDR3 length equals 13 residues. V was cut by 10 bases and J by 0 bases, with 10 bases left in between. For the CDR3, the DNA is TGTGCCACCGCCTGGGACTCCTACAATGAGCAGTTCTTC. Encoded protein: CATAWDSYNEQFF.

This chain uses TRBV20-1 with TRBJ2-1; possible D gene TRBD2, 5 bases. The V end lost 6 bases, the J end lost 7 bases, and 10 bases lay between the germline ends. From germline, CDR1 is DFQATT and CDR2 SNEGSKA (reference sequence). The CDR3 covers 11 residues. The CDR3 DNA reads as TGCAGTGCACAACTAGGGAATGAGCAGTTCTTC. Residues: CSAQLGNEQFF.

As concerns this clone: One junction end disagrees with the germline gene, perhaps due to a read error. The chain joins TRBV25-1 to TRBJ1-3; a possible D gene is TRBD1 (6 bases). The CDR3 loop spans 15 amino acids. The germline V gene has CDR1 MGHDK and CDR2 SYGVNS. The CDR3 spells CTSKPDRISGNTIYF. Written as DNA, the CDR3 is TGTACCAGCAAGCCCGACAGGATCTCTGGAAACACCATATATTTT.

The chain joins TRBV4-1 to TRBJ1-5; tentatively, D is TRBD1 (5 bases). The CDR3 runs 16 residues. V shed 1 base and J shed 5 bases, with 15 bases lying between them. Germline V gives CDR1 MGHRA, CDR2 YSYEKL. The CDR3 nucleotides read TGCGCCAGCAGCCAAGCGACAGAAATTAGGGATCAGCCCCAGCATTTT. Translation: CASSQATEIRDQPQHF.

The gene calls are TRBV4-1 and TRBJ1-5, with D unclear. Trimming stripped 2 bases from V and 6 bases from J, with 8 bases between. The V gene's germline CDR1 is MGHRA and CDR2 YSYEKL. This CDR3 region has 13 residues. The CDR3 region has the DNA TGCGCCAGCAGCCAAAGTCTTATTCAGCCCCAGCATTTT. As protein: CASSQSLIQPQHF.

The chain couples TRBV5-4 to TRBJ1-1, with a possible D match to TRBD1 (6 bases). The CDR3 is 13 amino acids. Germline CDR1 SGHNT, CDR2 YYREEE (reference sequence). V was clipped by 0 bases and J by 7 bases, with 10 bases between them. CDR3 sequence (DNA): TGTGCCAGCAGCTTGGCCAGGGGCTATGAAGCTTTCTTT. Its translation: CASSLARGYEAFF.

V gene TRBV4-1 combines with J gene TRBJ1-1; no clear D gene. The V gene's germline CDR1 is MGHRA and CDR2 YSYEKL. This CDR3 has 13 residues. Trimming stripped 5 bases from V and 1 base from J, with 8 bases between. CDR3 coding DNA: TGCGCCAGCAGCATACACGGGAACACTGAAGCTTTCTTT. Amino acid sequence: CASSIHGNTEAFF.

V gene TRBV28 combines with J gene TRBJ2-1; TRBD2 might be the D (5 bases). The CDR3 runs to 16 residues. Per germline, CDR1 MDHEN and CDR2 SYDVKM. The ends were cut back, 7 bases at V and 9 bases at J, with 25 bases in the middle. In nucleotides, the CDR3 is TGTGCCAGCACCACCAACCCCAGCGGATCGCCTGGTGAGCAGTTCTTC. It is translated as CASTTNPSGSPGEQFF.

This chain uses TRBV10-2 with TRBJ2-2; 9 nucleotides match TRBD1. The J segment lost 4 bases and the V segment lost 6 bases, leaving 9 bases of the junction unmatched. Germline assignment: CDR1 WSHSY and CDR2 SAAADI. This CDR3 is built from 16 residues. CDR3 in amino acids: CASSGMTGGITGELFF. CDR3 in DNA: TGCGCCAGCAGCGGCATGACAGGGGGAATCACCGGGGAGCTGTTTTTT.

The rearrangement links TRBV13 to TRBJ2-7; a weak D match, TRBD2 (5 bases). The V gene lost 2 bases and the J gene lost 1 base, with 12 bases spanning the gap. This CDR3 is built from 15 residues. CDR1 is PRHDT and CDR2 is FYEKMQ in the germline V gene (reference sequence). Here the CDR3 reads CASSLHGLKSYEQYF. In nucleotides, the CDR3 is TGTGCCAGCAGCTTACATGGACTTAAATCCTACGAGCAGTACTTC.

The chain combines TRBV30 with TRBJ2-7; 9 bases fit TRBD1. This CDR3 has 13 amino acids. Germline V lookup: CDR1 GTSNPN, CDR2 SVGIG (reference sequence). V shed 0 bases and J 6 bases; nucleotides not matched to a gene: 3. The CDR3 DNA reads TGTGCCTGGAGTGTAGGGACAGGGTTCGAGCAGTACTTC. Amino acid sequence: CAWSVGTGFEQYF.

The V gene is TRBV5-1, the J gene TRBJ2-1; weak D call: TRBD1 (6 bases). The ends were cut back, 4 bases at V and 9 bases at J, with 14 bases in the middle. The germline CDR1 and CDR2 sequences are SGHRS and YFSETQ. This CDR3 has 13 amino acids. The CDR3: CASSLGAGPEQFF. Written as DNA, the CDR3 is TGCGCCAGCAGCCTGGGGGCGGGTCCTGAGCAGTTCTTC.

The genes are TRBV30 and TRBJ1-1, with D unclear. Looked up from germline, CDR1 is GTSNPN and CDR2 is SVGIG (reference sequence). The CDR3 loop spans 14 amino acids. V was cut by 1 base and J by 5 bases, with 14 bases left in between. The CDR3 DNA is TGTGCCTGGAGTGAAGTGGATCTAGGGACTGAAGCTTTCTTT. It yields the protein CAWSEVDLGTEAFF. Using reference TRBV30 and TRBJ1-1 for the parts outside the CDR3, the full variable domain is SQTIHQWPATLVQPVGSPLSLECTVEGTSNPNLYWYRQAAGRGLQLLFYSVGIGQISSEVPQNLSASRPQDRQFILSSKKLLLSDSGFYLCAWSEVDLGTEAFFGQGTRLTVV.

V is TRBV7-8 and J is TRBJ2-1; the match to TRBD2 covers 10 bases. In germline, CDR1 is SGHVS, CDR2 FQNEAQ. CDR3 length equals 18 residues. V was clipped by 5 bases and J by 7 bases; unmatched bases: 17. The CDR3 here is CASSASWVGTSELNEQFF. The CDR3 DNA sequence: TGTGCCAGCAGCGCATCCTGGGTAGGGACTAGCGAGCTGAATGAGCAGTTCTTC.

The chain carries TRBV4-3 and TRBJ2-7; a weak D match, TRBD1 (6 bases). CDR1 and CDR2 from the germline V gene are LGHNA and YSLEER. V was pared by 3 bases and J by 5 bases, with 11 bases between. The CDR3 spans 13 residues. The CDR3 is CASSHGRGHEQYF. Here the CDR3 DNA reads TGCGCCAGCAGCCACGGCAGGGGACACGAGCAGTACTTC.

Details on this clone: The sample contains more than one DNA sequence encoding this CDR3. The chain joins TRBV5-6 to TRBJ2-7; D may be TRBD1 (6 bases). This CDR3 region has 13 residues. Between the trimmed V and J ends, which lost 3 bases and 4 bases, there was a span of 11 bases. Germline CDR1 is SGHDT and CDR2 is YYEEEE. The CDR3 DNA sequence: TGTGCCAGCAGCTCCCAACAGGGTTACGAGCAGTACTTC. Translated, it gives CASSSQQGYEQYF.

The chain is built from TRBV6-1 and TRBJ2-1; D is perhaps TRBD2 (5 bases). This CDR3 contains 16 residues. In germline, CDR1 is MNHNS, CDR2 SASEGT. The V gene lost 2 bases and the J gene lost 12 bases, with 23 bases spanning the gap. CDR3 DNA: TGTGCCAGCAGTGAAAGTGTGCGGGCTCCCCTGAACGGGCAGTTCTTC. As protein: CASSESVRAPLNGQFF.